The 23 T cell receptor beta chains below all came from one sample that was sequenced in a study of beta chain features in type 1 diabetes. No antigen is known for these receptors. Study results and limitations: Shorter TCRB CDR3s, moderately but significantly so, were found in Type 1 diabetes patients in all four CD4+ subsets.

Investigators reverse transcribed all isolated RNA, so they sequenced expressed TCRB transcripts. The repertoire was sequenced with immunoSEQ multiplex PCR; TCRdb's copy has only in-frame clones and lacks some. The sample has some 350,000 clones; 8.5% to 10% are singletons. Sequenced: central memory CD4+ T cells from blood. These receptors all stem from a man aged 25 to 40 with type 1 diabetes.

This chain uses TRBV29-1 with TRBJ2-7; 10 bases agree with TRBD1. Germline V gives CDR1 SQVTM, CDR2 ANQGSEA. The CDR3 totals 13 residues. J lost 4 bases, V lost 5 bases, and 5 bases had no gene match. CDR3 bases: TGCAGCGTTTTCCCGGGACAGGGGTACGAGCAGTACTTC. Protein product: CSVFPGQGYEQYF.

The V call is TRBV7-9, the J call TRBJ2-2; weak D call: TRBD1 (5 bases). Trimming removed 1 base at V and 7 bases at J, with 16 bases between. The germline V gene encodes CDR1 SEHNR and CDR2 FQNEAQ (reference sequence). CDR3 length: 16 amino acids. The CDR3 sequence: CASSLGPVTDDGELFF. The CDR3 coding sequence is TGTGCCAGCAGCTTAGGCCCTGTGACAGACGACGGGGAGCTGTTTTTT.

This chain joins TRBV18 and TRBJ2-7, with 7 bases that match TRBD1. The CDR3 spans 14 residues. V lost 6 bases, J lost 0 bases, and 5 bases stayed unmatched. Germline V lookup: CDR1 KGHSH, CDR2 LQKENI. CDR3 DNA: TGTGCCAGCTCCCAGGACAGGTTCTCCTACGAGCAGTACTTC. Amino acids: CASSQDRFSYEQYF.

This clone was detected only a few times. The chain is built from TRBV28 and TRBJ2-7; weak D call: TRBD1 (6 bases). Germline CDR1 is MDHEN and CDR2 is SYDVKM. The V gene lost 6 bases and the J gene lost 6 bases, with 12 bases spanning the gap. The CDR3 spans 12 residues. Here the CDR3 reads CASRIQGSEQYF. For the CDR3, the DNA is TGTGCCAGCAGAATACAGGGTTCCGAGCAGTACTTC. Filled out from reference TRBV28 and TRBJ2-7, the complete variable domain reads DVKVTQSSRYLVKRTGEKVFLECVQDMDHENMFWYRQDPGLGLRLIYFSYDVKMKEKGDIPEGYSVSREKKERFSLILESASTNQTSMYLCASRIQGSEQYFGPGTRLTVT.

J is TRBJ1-2 and V is TRBV19, with a weak D call TRBD1 (6 bases). Trimming pared 5 bases from V and 3 bases from J, leaving 13 bases between. The CDR3 extends over 14 amino acids. The germline gives CDR1 LNHDA, CDR2 SQIVND (reference sequence). For the CDR3, the DNA is TGTGCCAGTAGTCCCGGGGGGGCCGACTATGGCTACACCTTC. It codes for CASSPGGADYGYTF.

This clone was seen more than once but under ten times. The V call is TRBV7-2, the J call TRBJ2-7, with D possibly being TRBD1 or TRBD2 (5 bases each). Trimming pared 3 bases from V and 4 bases from J, leaving 10 bases between. Germline values: CDR1 SGHTA, CDR2 FQGNSA. The CDR3 is 13 amino acids. Here the CDR3 reads CASSLGPIYEQYF. CDR3 nucleotides: TGTGCCAGCAGCTTGGGACCGATTTACGAGCAGTACTTC.

The rearrangement joins TRBV11-2 to TRBJ2-5, with TRBD1 matching 8 bases. There are 16 residues in the CDR3. In germline, CDR1 is SGHAT, CDR2 FQNNGV. J was trimmed by 2 bases and V by 8 bases; bases with no gene match: 13. The CDR3: CASGTGALRLQETQYF. The CDR3 DNA reads as TGTGCCAGCGGGACAGGAGCCCTAAGACTTCAAGAGACCCAGTACTTC. The full variable domain, its missing parts supplied by reference TRBV11-2 and TRBJ2-5, is EAGVAQSPRYKIIEKRQSVAFWCNPISGHATLYWYQQILGQGPKLLIQFQNNGVVDDSQLPKDRFSAERLKGVDSTLKIQPAKLEDSAVYLCASGTGALRLQETQYFGPGTRLLVL.

This clone appeared a few times. This chain connects TRBV5-6 to TRBJ1-2, with 8 bases aligning to TRBD1. Looked up from germline, CDR1 is SGHDT and CDR2 is YYEEEE. The CDR3 is made up of 13 amino acids. V was pared by 1 base and J by 8 bases, with 4 bases of the junction left unmatched. Here the CDR3 reads CASSLNRGYGYTF. The CDR3 region has the DNA TGTGCCAGCAGCTTGAACAGGGGGTACGGCTACACCTTC.

The chain joins TRBV5-4 to TRBJ2-7; D gene unclear. The CDR3 runs to 14 residues. V lost 3 bases and J 0 bases, leaving 10 bases between the germline ends. CDR1 and CDR2 (germline): SGHNT, YYREEE (reference sequence). CDR3 protein: CASSYGVGSYEQYF. CDR3 DNA: TGTGCCAGCAGCTACGGCGTCGGCTCCTACGAGCAGTACTTC.

This clone was seen only a few times. The genes are TRBV28 and TRBJ2-7; TRBD1 matches 11 bases. The CDR3 covers 20 residues. Germline V gene data show CDR1 as MDHEN and CDR2 as SYDVKM. With 2 bases clipped from V and 5 bases from J, the junction kept 20 bases outside the gene matches. CDR3 nucleotides: TGTGCCAGCAGTTTAACCGCCGGGACAGGGGGAAGTCGCAGTTGGGACGAGCAGTACTTC. Translation: CASSLTAGTGGSRSWDEQYF.

V and J are TRBV4-2 and TRBJ1-2; no definite D call. This CDR3 is 16 amino acids long. Trimming removed 0 bases at V and 5 bases at J, with 16 bases between. CDR1 and CDR2 (germline): LGHNA, YNFKEQ. The CDR3 loop reads CASSQDIPPSGYGYTF. The DNA of the CDR3 is TGTGCCAGCAGCCAAGATATTCCTCCTAGCGGGTATGGCTACACCTTC.

This clone was observed a few times. The CDR3 region is CASSLGRADGYTF. CDR3 DNA sequence: TGTGCCAGCAGCTTAGGGCGGGCCGATGGCTACACCTTC. The rearrangement joins TRBV7-3 to TRBJ1-2; D remains ambiguous. Germline assignment: CDR1 SGHTA and CDR2 FQGTGA. Trimming removed 2 bases at V and 6 bases at J, with 10 bases between. CDR3 size: 13 residues. The entire variable domain, with the rest obtained from reference TRBV7-3 and TRBJ1-2, is as follows: GAGVSQTPSNKVTEKGKYVELRCDPISGHTALYWYRQSLGQGPEFLIYFQGTGAADDSGLPNDRFFAVRPEGSVSTLKIQRTERGDSAVYLCASSLGRADGYTFGSGTRLTVV.

This clone appeared a few times. This rearrangement joins TRBV7-2 to TRBJ2-7, with TRBD1 matching over 10 bases. In germline, CDR1 is SGHTA, CDR2 FQGNSA. CDR3 length: 16 amino acids. V shed 5 bases, J shed 3 bases, and the junction held 10 bases outside the gene matches. This CDR3 is CASSPGGQGRFYEQYF. The CDR3 bases are TGTGCCAGCAGCCCGGGGGGACAGGGGAGGTTCTACGAGCAGTACTTC.

The CDR3 DNA reads as TGCAGCGTTAAGGACAGGGGGTCCTACAATGAGCAGTTCTTC. This gives the protein CSVKDRGSYNEQFF. The chain has TRBV29-1 and TRBJ2-1; 10 positions agree with TRBD1. This CDR3 spans 14 amino acids. Unmatched junction bases numbered 2, after V lost 5 bases and J lost 1 base. CDR1 is SQVTM, CDR2 ANQGSEA, per germline.

This clone showed up just a few times. This chain links TRBV20-1 with TRBJ2-3, with a possible D match to TRBD1 (5 bases). Trimming left V 4 bases short and J 6 bases short, with 8 bases between. Germline CDR1 and CDR2: DFQATT and SNEGSKA (reference sequence). The CDR3 sequence is 11 residues long. The CDR3 nucleotides are TGCAGTGCTACAGGGCTGGATACGCAGTATTTT. Translated: CSATGLDTQYF.

There are a few counts of this clone. The chain is built from TRBV11-3 and TRBJ2-1; D gene unclear. The CDR3 consists of 13 residues. Germline loops: CDR1 SGHNT, CDR2 YENEEA. V was cut by 4 bases and J by 8 bases, with 12 bases left in between. CDR3 region: CASSSGAGDEQFF. The CDR3 DNA follows: TGTGCCAGCAGCTCCGGAGCAGGTGATGAGCAGTTCTTC.

This clone was counted at least ten times. The chain uses TRBV14 and TRBJ1-1; 7 positions agree with TRBD1. The CDR3 loop spans 13 amino acids. V lost 0 bases and J lost 12; bases outside the gene matches: 7. CDR1 SGHDN and CDR2 FVKESK come from the germline V gene. CDR3 residues: CASSQDYTGVTFF. CDR3 sequence (DNA): TGTGCCAGCAGCCAAGATTACACAGGGGTAACTTTCTTT.

The rearrangement joins TRBV7-2 to TRBJ2-3; D not resolved. Trimming cost V 4 bases and J 5 bases, with 10 bases left between them. The CDR3 is made up of 13 amino acids. Germline-derived CDR1 and CDR2 are SGHTA and FQGNSA. The CDR3 here is CASSSDAKDTQYF. CDR3 sequence (DNA): TGTGCCAGCAGCTCCGACGCGAAAGATACGCAGTATTTT. The whole variable domain, filled in from reference TRBV7-2 and TRBJ2-3, reads GAGVSQSPSNKVTEKGKDVELRCDPISGHTALYWYRQSLGQGLEFLIYFQGNSAPDKSGLPSDRFSAERTGGSVSTLTIQRTQQEDSAVYLCASSSDAKDTQYFGPGTRLTVL.

This clone was seen only a few times. The chain's CDR3 is CASSPAGQQYEQYF. As DNA, the CDR3 is TGCGCCAGCAGCCCGGCGGGCCAACAGTACGAGCAGTACTTC. The rearrangement joins TRBV4-1 to TRBJ2-7, with D possibly matching TRBD2 (5 bases). The CDR3 runs 14 residues. The germline V and J ends were trimmed by 4 bases and 4 bases, with 14 bases remaining between them. Looked up from germline, CDR1 is MGHRA and CDR2 is YSYEKL.

V is TRBV7-3 and J is TRBJ2-1, with D uncertain. In germline, CDR1 is SGHTA, CDR2 FQGTGA. The ends were cut back, 0 bases at V and 9 bases at J, with 9 bases in the middle. The CDR3 totals 13 residues. Here the CDR3 DNA reads TGTGCCAGCAGCTTAACCTTAGGCGGTGAGCAGTTCTTC. Amino acids: CASSLTLGGEQFF.

The V and J genes are TRBV5-1 and TRBJ2-5; perhaps TRBD1 as D (8 bases). Trimming removed 0 bases from V and 4 bases from J, with 16 bases in between. The CDR3 spans 16 residues. CDR1 and CDR2 (germline): SGHRS, YFSETQ. The CDR3 region has the DNA TGCGCCAGCAGCTTGGCCCCAGGGGGCGGGGGAGAGACCCAGTACTTC. Protein: CASSLAPGGGGETQYF.

This clone was seen a few times. The chain combines TRBV5-1 with TRBJ2-3; D call uncertain. CDR3 size: 15 residues. V lost 0 bases and J 0 bases, leaving 8 bases between the germline ends. The germline V gene has CDR1 SGHRS and CDR2 YFSETQ. CDR3 protein: CASSLDLSSTDTQYF. The CDR3 DNA is TGCGCCAGCAGCTTGGACTTGTCTAGCACAGATACGCAGTATTTT.

The chain joins TRBV29-1 to TRBJ2-3, with D perhaps matching TRBD1 (6 bases). CDR1 is SQVTM and CDR2 is ANQGSEA in the germline V gene. With 2 bases removed from V and 0 bases from J, the gap between germline ends came to 12 bases. The CDR3 sequence is 15 residues long. The CDR3 nucleotides are TGCAGCGTTGAATTCCAGGGGCATAGCACAGATACGCAGTATTTT. Its translation: CSVEFQGHSTDTQYF.